This T cell receptor beta chain is from a study of tumor-infiltrating lymphocytes in primary liver carcinoma. In the study overall: Between roughly 4.2 and 11 cm across, the tumors were all of stage T1-T3 N0M0.

The CDR3 covers 17 residues. Each 20-30 mg portion of unsorted bulk tissue served as the source for co-extraction of RNA and DNA. Viable tumor cell content exceeded 80% in every tumor sample. Production of TCR beta cDNA used 500 ng total RNA together with a constant-region primer. ARM-PCR was slightly modified, and three nested multiplex PCR rounds with it gave rise to the TCR beta libraries. Forward primers for TRBV1-TRBV30 and a C-beta reverse primer served the first two PCR rounds, at around 9 cycles each. TCRdb ran MiXCR on the multiplex PCR reads and lists one entry per CDR3 protein. The table includes tens of thousands of distinct CDR3 sequences, 60% to 75% detected once. Worth noting for this clonotype: One end of the junction varies from germline; a read error may be responsible.

The sample consisted of liver tumor tissue from sampling region 1. Stated subset: tumor region T1, superior pole. The chain couples TRBV12-3 or TRBV12-4 to TRBJ2-5; TRBD2 matches at 11 bases. The source of this sequence is a man aged 40-55 years with primary liver carcinoma and hepatitis B virus infection. CDR3 DNA: TGTGCCAGCAGTCTCCCCGGGACTAGCGGAGCCCAAGAGACCCAATACTTC. It specifies CASSLPGTSGAQETQYF.